Detailed here is one T cell receptor beta chain. This CDR3 comprises 16 residues. The V segment lost 0 bases and the J segment 4 bases; nucleotides outside the gene matches: 4. In germline, CDR1 is SGHRS, CDR2 YFSETQ. Vbeta (60) and Jbeta (13) primers were used in the PCR. The assay was immunoSEQ multiplex PCR, and TCRdb's table has in-frame clones only and misses some. The sample consists of under 200,000 clones, approximately 86% of them appearing once. The source of the sample is a study of cytomegalovirus exposure and HLA in healthy donors. V usage is TRBV5-1 and J usage is TRBJ2-1; 10 nucleotides align to TRBD2. The sequence was obtained from a woman aged 18-29 years in good health and CMV-seronegative. Sample: PBMCs. The CDR3 DNA follows: TGCGCCAGCAGCTTGGACATAGCGGGGGGTTACAATGAGCAGTTCTTC. It codes for CASSLDIAGGYNEQFF.